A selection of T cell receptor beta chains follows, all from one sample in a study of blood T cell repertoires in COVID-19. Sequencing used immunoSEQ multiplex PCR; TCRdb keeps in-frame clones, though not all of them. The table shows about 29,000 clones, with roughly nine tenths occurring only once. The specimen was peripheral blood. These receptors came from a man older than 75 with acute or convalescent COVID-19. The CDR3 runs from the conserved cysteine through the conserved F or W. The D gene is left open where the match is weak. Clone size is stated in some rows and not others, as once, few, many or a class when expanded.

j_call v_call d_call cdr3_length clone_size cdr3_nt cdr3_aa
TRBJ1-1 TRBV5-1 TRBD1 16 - TGCGCCAGCAGAGCGGACAGGGCAGCCTTGAACACTGAAGCTTTCTTT CASRADRAALNTEAFF
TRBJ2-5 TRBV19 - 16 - TGTGCCAGTAGTGGGGCTACAGGGTCCATCGGAGAGACCCAGTACTTC CASSGATGSIGETQYF
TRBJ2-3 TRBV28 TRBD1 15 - TGTGCCAGCAGTTTAGGGACAGGGGAAACAGATACGCAGTATTTT CASSLGTGETDTQYF
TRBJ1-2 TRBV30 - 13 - TGTGCCTGGAGAAACAGGGCATCCGGCGGCTACACCTTC CAWRNRASGGYTF
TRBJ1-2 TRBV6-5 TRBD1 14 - TGTGCCAGCAGTTACTCGGACAGGGCCTATGGCTACACCTTC CASSYSDRAYGYTF
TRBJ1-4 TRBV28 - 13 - TGTGCCACCGAAGCCTCCTTGGTTGAAAAACTGTTTTTT CATEASLVEKLFF
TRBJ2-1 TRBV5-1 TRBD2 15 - TGCGCCAGCAGCAGTTCCGGGACTAGCGGGACCCTCCCTTTCTTC CASSSSGTSGTLPFF
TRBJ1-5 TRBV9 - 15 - TGTGCCAGCAGCTCTACCGGGGGGGCCATATCGCCCCAGCATTTT CASSSTGGAISPQHF
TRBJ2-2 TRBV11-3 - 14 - TGTGCCAGCAGCCTGGGCCAGGACACCGGGGAGCTGTTTTTT CASSLGQDTGELFF
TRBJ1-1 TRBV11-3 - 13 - TGTGCCAGCCTAGAAGGAAATAACACTGAAGCTTTCTTT CASLEGNNTEAFF
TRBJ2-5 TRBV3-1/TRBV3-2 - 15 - TGTGCCAGCAGCCAAGATCTAGCAAGGAGGGAGACCCAGTACTTC CASSQDLARRETQYF
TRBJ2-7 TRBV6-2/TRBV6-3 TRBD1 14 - TGTGCCAGCACCCCGACAGGGGCCCCCTACGAGCAGTACTTC CASTPTGAPYEQYF
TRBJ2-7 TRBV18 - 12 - TGTGCCAGCTCACGACAGGAGTTGGAGCAGTACTTC CASSRQELEQYF
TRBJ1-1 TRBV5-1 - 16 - TGCGCCAGCAGTTCCGAACCGTGGGGGGGTAGGACTGAAGCTTTCTTT CASSSEPWGGRTEAFF
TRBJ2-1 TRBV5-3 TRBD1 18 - TGTGCCAGAAGCCGTCCCGGGACAGGGACAAGCTCCTACAATGAGCAGTTCTTC CARSRPGTGTSSYNEQFF
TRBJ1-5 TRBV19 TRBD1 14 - TGTGCCAGTAGTTGGACAGGGGGCGATCAGCCCCAGCATTTT CASSWTGGDQPQHF
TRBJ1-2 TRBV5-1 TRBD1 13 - TGCGCCAGCAGCCCGACAGGGAACTATGGCTACACCTTC CASSPTGNYGYTF
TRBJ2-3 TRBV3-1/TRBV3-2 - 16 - TGTGCCAGCAGCCTAGGTGGGGGGGCGAGCACAGATACGCAGTATTTT CASSLGGGASTDTQYF
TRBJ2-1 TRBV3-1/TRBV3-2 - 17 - TGTGCCAGCAGCAACGGCGGTCCCATTTCCTCCGACAATGAGCAGTTCTTC CASSNGGPISSDNEQFF
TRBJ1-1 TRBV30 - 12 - TGTGCTTACTTAGAACTGCAACGCGAAGCTTTCTTT CAYLELQREAFF
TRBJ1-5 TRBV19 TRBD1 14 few TGTGCCAGTAGCACCTTACAGGGGAATCAGCCCCAGCATTTT CASSTLQGNQPQHF
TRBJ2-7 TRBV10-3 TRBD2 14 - TGTGCCATCAGGGGGACTAGCGGGGGCAACGAGCAGTACTTC CAIRGTSGGNEQYF
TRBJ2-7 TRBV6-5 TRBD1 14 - TGTGCCAGCACACTTTCGGACAGGACCTACGAGCAGTACTTC CASTLSDRTYEQYF
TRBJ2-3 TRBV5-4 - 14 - TGTGCCAGCCACAGCCGGGACACCACAGATACGCAGTATTTT CASHSRDTTDTQYF
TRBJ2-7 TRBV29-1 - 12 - TGCAGCGTCGCCACTAGTCGGTACGAGCAGTACTTC CSVATSRYEQYF
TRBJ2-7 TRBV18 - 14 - TGTGCCAGCTCACCGGCTGGAGCTCGCTACGAGCAGTACTTC CASSPAGARYEQYF
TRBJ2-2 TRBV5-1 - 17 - TGCGCCAGCAGACGAATGGGGGGACAGACGAACACCGGGGAGCTGTTTTTT CASRRMGGQTNTGELFF
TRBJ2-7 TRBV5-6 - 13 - TGTGCCAGCAGCTCCACAGGGCGGTACGAGCAGTACTTC CASSSTGRYEQYF
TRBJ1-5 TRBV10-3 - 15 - TGTGCCATCAGTGGGACATCCCTAGGCGATCAGCCCCAGCATTTT CAISGTSLGDQPQHF
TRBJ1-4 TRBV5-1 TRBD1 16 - TGCGCCAGCAGCTTGGGGGTGACAGGGCACAATGAAAAACTGTTTTTT CASSLGVTGHNEKLFF
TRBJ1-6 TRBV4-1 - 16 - TGCGCCAGCAGCCAAGAGGAGGGAAACAGGCTTCGGGCCCTCCACTTT CASSQEEGNRLRALHF
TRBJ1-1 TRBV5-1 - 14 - TGCGCCAGCAGCTTGGCACGGGGAACAACTGAAGCTTTCTTT CASSLARGTTEAFF
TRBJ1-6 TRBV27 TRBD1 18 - TGTGCCAGCAGGAACACAGGGGCACTAAGCTCCTATAATTCACCCCTCCACTTT CASRNTGALSSYNSPLHF
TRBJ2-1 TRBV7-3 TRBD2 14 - TGTGCCAGCAGCCCAAGCGGGGGGGCCATGGAGCAGTTCTTC CASSPSGGAMEQFF
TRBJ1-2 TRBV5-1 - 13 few TGCGCCAGCAGCTTGGGACTCTCCCGGGGCTACACCTTC CASSLGLSRGYTF
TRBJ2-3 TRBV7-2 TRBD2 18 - TGTGCCAGCAGCTTAGTAGGGTTAGCGGGGATTAGCACAGATACGCAGTATTTT CASSLVGLAGISTDTQYF
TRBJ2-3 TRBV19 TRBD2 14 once TGTGCCAGTAGTAAACGGGAGGCGGCAGATACGCAGTATTTT CASSKREAADTQYF
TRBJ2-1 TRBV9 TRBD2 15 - TGTGCCAGCAGCATGCGGGGGGACCAGTACAATGAGCAGTTCTTC CASSMRGDQYNEQFF
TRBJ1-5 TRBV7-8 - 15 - TGTGCCAGCAGCTTAGCCAGGGGTTCAGGTCAGCCCCAGCATTTT CASSLARGSGQPQHF
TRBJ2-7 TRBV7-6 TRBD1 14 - TGTGCCAGCAGCTTAGGCAGGGGGACCTACGAGCAGTACTTC CASSLGRGTYEQYF
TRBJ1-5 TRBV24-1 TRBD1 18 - TGTGCCACCAGTGATTTGAAATACGCTCCGGGACAGGCTCAGCCCCAGCATTTT CATSDLKYAPGQAQPQHF
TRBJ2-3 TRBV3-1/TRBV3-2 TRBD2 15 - TGTGCCAGCAGTACGCGGGGGGACCCCACAGATACGCAGTATTTT CASSTRGDPTDTQYF
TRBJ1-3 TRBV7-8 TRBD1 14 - TGTGCCAGCAGCCAGGACAGGGTTGGAAACACCATATATTTT CASSQDRVGNTIYF
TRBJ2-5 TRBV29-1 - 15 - TGCAGCGTTCTACCCTCCGGACAGCCCAAAGAGACCCAGTACTTC CSVLPSGQPKETQYF
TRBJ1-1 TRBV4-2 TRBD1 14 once TGTGCCAGCAGCCCGGGGACAGGGAACACTGAAGCTTTCTTT CASSPGTGNTEAFF
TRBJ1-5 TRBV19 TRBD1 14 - TGTGCCAGTAGTATCACGGGACAGGGGGCTCCCCAGCATTTT CASSITGQGAPQHF
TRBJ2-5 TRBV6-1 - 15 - TGTGCCAGCAGTGAAGAACAGGGCCAGTGGGAGACCCAGTACTTC CASSEEQGQWETQYF
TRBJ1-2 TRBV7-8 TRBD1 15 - TGTGCCAGCAGCTCACAGGGGGCGTTCTCCTATGGCTACACCTTC CASSSQGAFSYGYTF
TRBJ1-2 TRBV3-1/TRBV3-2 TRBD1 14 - TGTGCCAGCAGCACCACAGGGGGCCGCTATGGCTACACCTTC CASSTTGGRYGYTF
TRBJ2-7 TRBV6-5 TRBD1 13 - TGTGCCACCGGGACAGCTACCTCATACGAGCAGTACTTC CATGTATSYEQYF
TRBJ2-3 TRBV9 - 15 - TGTGCCAGCAGCGTAGGAGGCAGGGTCACAGATACGCAGTATTTT CASSVGGRVTDTQYF
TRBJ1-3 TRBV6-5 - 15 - TGTGCCAGCACCGTGGACAGATACTCTGGAAACACCATATATTTT CASTVDRYSGNTIYF
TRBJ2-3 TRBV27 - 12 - TGTGCCAGCAACCGGGGTGGAGATACGCAGTATTTT CASNRGGDTQYF
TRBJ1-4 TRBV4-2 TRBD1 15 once TGTGCCAGCAGCCAAGATACAGGGGAAGCGGAAAAACTGTTTTTT CASSQDTGEAEKLFF